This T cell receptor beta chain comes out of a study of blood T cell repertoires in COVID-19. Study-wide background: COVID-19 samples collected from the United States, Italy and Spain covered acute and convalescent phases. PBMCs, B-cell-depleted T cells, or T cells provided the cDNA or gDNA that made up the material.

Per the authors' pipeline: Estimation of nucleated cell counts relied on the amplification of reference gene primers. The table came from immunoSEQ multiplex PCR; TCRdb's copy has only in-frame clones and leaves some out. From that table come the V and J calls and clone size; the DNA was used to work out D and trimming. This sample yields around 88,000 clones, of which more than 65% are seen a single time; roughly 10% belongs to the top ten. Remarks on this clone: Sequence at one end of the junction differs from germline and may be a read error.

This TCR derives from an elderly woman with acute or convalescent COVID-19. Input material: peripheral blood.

In DNA form, the CDR3 reads TGTGCCTGTAGACGGGGGGGTGTCAACACTGAAGCTTTCTTT. It translates to CACRRGGVNTEAFF. The V and J genes are TRBV19 and TRBJ1-1; weak D call: TRBD1 (5 bases). In germline, CDR1 is LNHDA, CDR2 SQIVND (reference sequence). The length of the CDR3 is 14 residues.